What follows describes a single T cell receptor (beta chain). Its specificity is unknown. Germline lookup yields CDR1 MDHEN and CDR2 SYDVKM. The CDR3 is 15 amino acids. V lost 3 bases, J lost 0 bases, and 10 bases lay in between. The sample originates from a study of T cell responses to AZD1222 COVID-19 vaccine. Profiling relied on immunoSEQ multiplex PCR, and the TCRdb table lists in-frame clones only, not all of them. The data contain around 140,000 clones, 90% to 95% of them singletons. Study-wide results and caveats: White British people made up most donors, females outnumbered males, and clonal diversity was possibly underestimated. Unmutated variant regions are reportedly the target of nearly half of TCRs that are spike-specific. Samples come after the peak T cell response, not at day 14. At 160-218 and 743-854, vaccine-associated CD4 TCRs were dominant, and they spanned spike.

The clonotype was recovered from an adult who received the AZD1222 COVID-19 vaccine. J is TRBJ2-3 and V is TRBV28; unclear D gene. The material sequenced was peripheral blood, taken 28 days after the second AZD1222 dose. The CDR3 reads CASSFLKGSTDTQYF. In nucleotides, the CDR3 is TGTGCCAGCAGTTTTTTGAAGGGTAGCACAGATACGCAGTATTTT.